A selection of T cell receptor beta chains follows, all from one sample in a study of post-analysis software for immune sequencing data. TCRdb used MiXCR to reprocess the PCR reads, holding one entry per CDR3 protein. Altogether roughly 430,000 distinct CDR3 sequences are present, 30% to 40% being singletons, with the ten largest covering about 7.6%. The sample taken for sequencing was blood. The origin of the receptors is a girl aged 2-9 years with multiple sclerosis. Each CDR3 is given with its conserved first and last residue. The D gene is left open where the match is weak. The size of a clone is reported for some rows only, either as once, few or many, or as a class for expanded clones.

V gene: TRBV7-9; J gene: TRBJ2-4; D gene: NA; clone size: NA; CDR3 protein: CASSLAGGPKNIQYF; CDR3 DNA: TGTGCCAGCAGCTTAGCAGGGGGTCCCAAAAACATTCAGTACTTC
V gene: TRBV6-6; J gene: TRBJ1-1; D gene: NA; clone size: NA; CDR3 protein: CASSYSQGTTEAFF; CDR3 DNA: TGTGCCAGCAGTTACTCGCAGGGGACAACTGAAGCTTTCTTT
V gene: TRBV29-1; J gene: TRBJ2-1; D gene: TRBD1; clone size: NA; CDR3 protein: CSVDGQGGFDEQFF; CDR3 DNA: TGCAGCGTCGACGGACAGGGCGGGTTTGATGAGCAGTTCTTC
V gene: TRBV27; J gene: TRBJ2-3; D gene: NA; clone size: once; CDR3 protein: CASSRVSGDTQYF; CDR3 DNA: TGTGCCAGCAGTCGAGTTTCGGGAGATACGCAGTATTTT
V gene: TRBV28; J gene: TRBJ1-6; D gene: NA; clone size: NA; CDR3 protein: CASSRGDFDSPLHF; CDR3 DNA: TGTGCCAGCAGTCGAGGGGATTTTGATTCACCCCTCCACTTT
V gene: TRBV12-3/TRBV12-4; J gene: TRBJ2-2; D gene: TRBD2; clone size: NA; CDR3 protein: CASSLGGPRTGELFF; CDR3 DNA: TGTGCCAGCAGTTTGGGAGGGCCACGGACCGGGGAGCTGTTTTTT
V gene: TRBV5-6; J gene: TRBJ2-7; D gene: TRBD2; clone size: NA; CDR3 protein: CASSFRISGRKEQYF; CDR3 DNA: TGTGCCAGCAGCTTCCGGATATCCGGGAGGAAAGAGCAGTACTTC
V gene: TRBV19; J gene: TRBJ2-7; D gene: TRBD2; clone size: few; CDR3 protein: CASSISTSGSYEQYF; CDR3 DNA: TGTGCCAGTAGTATTTCGACTAGCGGGAGTTACGAGCAGTACTTC
V gene: TRBV20-1; J gene: TRBJ1-5; D gene: NA; clone size: NA; CDR3 protein: CSARGVDSNQPQHF; CDR3 DNA: TGCAGTGCTAGAGGGGTCGATAGCAATCAGCCCCAGCATTTT
V gene: TRBV7-9; J gene: TRBJ2-5; D gene: NA; clone size: NA; CDR3 protein: CASSPPIRKDGETQYF; CDR3 DNA: TGTGCCAGCAGCCCCCCAATCCGGAAAGACGGAGAGACCCAGTACTTC
V gene: TRBV7-9; J gene: TRBJ2-4; D gene: NA; clone size: NA; CDR3 protein: CASSPRRTQHGDIQYF; CDR3 DNA: TGTGCCAGCAGCCCTAGAAGGACTCAGCACGGGGACATTCAGTACTTC
V gene: TRBV5-1; J gene: TRBJ2-7; D gene: TRBD2; clone size: NA; CDR3 protein: CASSLVLAGGFYEQYF; CDR3 DNA: TGCGCCAGCAGCTTGGTACTAGCGGGGGGGTTCTACGAGCAGTACTTC
V gene: TRBV9; J gene: TRBJ2-7; D gene: NA; clone size: few; CDR3 protein: CASSVASGHPGDEQYF; CDR3 DNA: TGTGCCAGCAGCGTAGCTTCGGGACACCCGGGCGACGAGCAGTACTTC
V gene: TRBV5-5; J gene: TRBJ1-4; D gene: NA; clone size: NA; CDR3 protein: CASGLEDASMEKLFF; CDR3 DNA: TGTGCCAGCGGCTTGGAAGATGCTTCTATGGAAAAACTGTTTTTT
V gene: TRBV6-1; J gene: TRBJ2-2; D gene: TRBD1; clone size: NA; CDR3 protein: CASSRQNTGARELFF; CDR3 DNA: TGTGCCAGCAGCCGACAAAATACAGGGGCCCGGGAGCTGTTTTTT
V gene: TRBV20-1; J gene: TRBJ2-1; D gene: TRBD2; clone size: NA; CDR3 protein: CSARLAGDYEQFF; CDR3 DNA: TGCAGTGCTAGACTAGCGGGAGACTATGAGCAGTTCTTC
V gene: TRBV28; J gene: TRBJ2-7; D gene: NA; clone size: NA; CDR3 protein: CASSFRNSYEQYF; CDR3 DNA: TGTGCCAGCAGTTTCAGGAATTCCTACGAGCAGTACTTC
V gene: TRBV29-1; J gene: TRBJ1-4; D gene: TRBD1; clone size: few; CDR3 protein: CSVARARGRDEKLFF; CDR3 DNA: TGCAGCGTTGCCAGGGCCAGGGGGCGCGACGAAAAACTGTTTTTT
V gene: TRBV12-3/TRBV12-4; J gene: TRBJ2-7; D gene: NA; clone size: NA; CDR3 protein: CASSKAEGHPYNEQYF; CDR3 DNA: TGTGCCAGCAGCAAAGCGGAGGGACATCCGTACAATGAGCAGTACTTC
V gene: TRBV28; J gene: TRBJ2-5; D gene: TRBD2; clone size: NA; CDR3 protein: CASSFLLAEKGAQETQYF; CDR3 DNA: TGCGCCAGCAGTTTTCTACTAGCGGAAAAAGGGGCCCAAGAGACCCAGTACTTC
V gene: TRBV7-2; J gene: TRBJ2-3; D gene: NA; clone size: many; CDR3 protein: CASSLGRDTQYF; CDR3 DNA: TGTGCCAGCAGCTTGGGGCGCGATACGCAGTATTTT
V gene: TRBV20-1; J gene: TRBJ1-2; D gene: NA; clone size: few; CDR3 protein: CSANREAYGYTF; CDR3 DNA: TGCAGTGCCAACAGGGAGGCCTATGGCTACACCTTC
V gene: TRBV29-1; J gene: TRBJ2-1; D gene: NA; clone size: few; CDR3 protein: CSVDYGKTAYNEQFF; CDR3 DNA: TGCAGCGTTGATTATGGCAAAACAGCCTACAATGAGCAGTTCTTC
V gene: TRBV13; J gene: TRBJ2-7; D gene: NA; clone size: few; CDR3 protein: CASSSAGTLSYEQYF; CDR3 DNA: TGTGCCAGCAGCTCAGCCGGGACTCTTTCTTACGAGCAGTACTTC
V gene: TRBV29-1; J gene: TRBJ2-1; D gene: NA; clone size: NA; CDR3 protein: CSVEDHRNEQFF; CDR3 DNA: TGCAGCGTTGAAGACCACCGCAATGAGCAGTTCTTC
V gene: TRBV10-3; J gene: TRBJ2-1; D gene: NA; clone size: few; CDR3 protein: CAIRASSNNEQFF; CDR3 DNA: TGTGCCATCAGGGCTAGCTCGAACAATGAGCAGTTCTTC
V gene: TRBV5-1; J gene: TRBJ2-1; D gene: NA; clone size: NA; CDR3 protein: CASSLYGDNEQFF; CDR3 DNA: TGCGCCAGCAGCCTGTATGGAGACAATGAGCAGTTCTTC
V gene: TRBV20-1; J gene: TRBJ1-2; D gene: NA; clone size: NA; CDR3 protein: CSARGTVDYGYTF; CDR3 DNA: TGCAGTGCTAGAGGGACAGTGGACTATGGCTACACCTTC
V gene: TRBV15; J gene: TRBJ2-3; D gene: TRBD2; clone size: NA; CDR3 protein: CATSRGSAGGTDTQYF; CDR3 DNA: TGTGCCACCAGCAGGGGATCAGCGGGGGGAACAGATACGCAGTATTTT
V gene: TRBV11-2; J gene: TRBJ2-1; D gene: TRBD1; clone size: NA; CDR3 protein: CASSYQGAANEQFF; CDR3 DNA: TGTGCCAGCAGCTACCAGGGGGCAGCAAATGAGCAGTTCTTC
V gene: TRBV28; J gene: TRBJ2-1; D gene: NA; clone size: NA; CDR3 protein: CASSRDNNEQFF; CDR3 DNA: TGTGCCAGCAGTCGGGACAACAATGAGCAGTTCTTC
V gene: TRBV5-1; J gene: TRBJ2-7; D gene: TRBD1; clone size: medium-sized; CDR3 protein: CASSLAGTAYEQYF; CDR3 DNA: TGCGCCAGCAGCTTGGCCGGGACAGCCTACGAGCAGTACTTC
V gene: TRBV29-1; J gene: TRBJ1-2; D gene: TRBD1; clone size: NA; CDR3 protein: CSVEPGQGDGYTF; CDR3 DNA: TGCAGCGTTGAACCGGGTCAGGGGGATGGCTACACCTTC
V gene: TRBV29-1; J gene: TRBJ1-4; D gene: TRBD1; clone size: NA; CDR3 protein: CSVGTGVGYEKLFF; CDR3 DNA: TGCAGCGTTGGGACAGGCGTAGGGTATGAAAAACTGTTTTTT